This TCR beta chain was found in a study of neoadjuvant nivolumab and ipilimumab in lung cancer (TCRdb year 2020). Describing the broader study: Intravenous nivolumab was dosed at 3 mg/kg on days 1, 15 and 29, and in the combination arm ipilimumab 1 mg/kg was added on day 1 only. The primary endpoint of the trial was the rate of major pathologic response (MPR) in the intention-to-treat population of each study arm. A total of roughly 42 patients with operable NSCLC were treated in the trial, with approximately 23 randomized to nivolumab monotherapy and about 21 randomized to nivolumab plus ipilimumab. TCR repertoires were compared between pretherapy (baseline) peripheral blood and tumors resected at surgery after neoadjuvant immune checkpoint blockade. Seven patients had matched pretherapy and resected tumor pairs analyzed, with four treated with nivolumab and three with nivolumab plus ipilimumab. Overall study outcomes, separate from this receptor: Greater TCR richness and clonality were observed in resected tumors than in tumor-adjacent uninvolved lung, and increases were observed in more dual-therapy-treated tumors. A small number of samples was subjected to TCR sequencing. There was no significant correlation between TCR clonality and pathologic tumor regression, and just a single major-pathologic-response sample was available for the clonality-regression analysis. From pretherapy to surgery, tumor T-cell richness and clonality increased in three of three dual-therapy tumors but in only two of four nivolumab-treated tumors. Richness in tumors resected after neoadjuvant therapy showed a positive correlation with pretherapy blood TCR richness (Spearman R ≈ 0.79).

Details on this clone: Its antigen specificity is not known. The input lacks base qualities; no much larger clone sits a single base away.

Libraries were constructed by the immunoSEQ multiplex PCR assay. For the original study's pipeline: Richness and clonality were used to summarize the repertoires, and clones that significantly expanded or contracted between pre- and post-therapy samples were identified. TCRdb retrieved this table from immuneACCESS and kept in-frame rearrangements only. Not all clones are present; in checked studies, unresolved V genes account for under half, and no reason is known for the remainder. V and J calls and clone size come straight from that table; D and trimming were deduced from the DNA. The sample profile shows about 30,000 clones; about 75% of them were found once. The ten largest clones capture 15% to 20% of the sample. Read against the paper, the sample's time point label means: at surgical resection after neoadjuvant nivolumab +/- ipilimumab. The samples were obtained from NEOSTAR, a phase 2 randomized trial that tested neoadjuvant nivolumab or nivolumab plus ipilimumab, followed by surgery, in operable NSCLC.

There are 14 amino acids in the CDR3, from cysteine to phenylalanine inclusive. Of the read, only the CDR3 DNA is kept; its 42 bases are in frame from base 1. CDR1 MNHEY and CDR2 SVGAGI were looked up in the germline V gene. Trimming removed 6 bases from V and 2 bases from J, leaving 11 bases between the germline ends. The TCR was taken from an adult with non-small cell lung cancer. Sequences were derived from tumor tissue, sampled after neoadjuvant nivolumab, alone or with ipilimumab, at or shortly before surgery. The V and J genes are TRBV6-5 and TRBJ1-3; the best D guess is TRBD1, with 5 bases matching. Here is the DNA: TGTGCCAGCAGCTCGCCAGGGACTGGAAACACCATATATTTT. The encoded protein is CASSSPGTGNTIYF.